Given below is one T cell receptor beta chain in context. The antigen this receptor binds is unknown. Base qualities are not provided; no much larger clone lies one nucleotide away. The cohort comprised more than 550 healthy bone marrow donors. All cohort members were sampled while nominally healthy, although unrecorded immune exposures were likely present. The donor was CMV seropositive and was included in the group of 250 to 300 seropositive cohort members. Every donor gave a peripheral blood sample, and the peripheral blood mononuclear cells from that sample were used for TCR beta sequencing. The Qiagen DNeasy Blood Extraction Kit was used to extract genomic DNA from the blood cell samples. This entry belongs to a study of cytomegalovirus exposure and HLA in healthy donors (dated by TCRdb to 2016 to 2017). Regarding the complete study: In an earlier analysis of several hundred of the donors, around 300 Gb of sequence data and approximately 100 million unique TCR beta sequences from 150 million to 200 million T cells were reported. An early release that covered about 600 HLA-typed donors contained about 300 gigabases of sequencing data and about 93 million unique TCR sequences. Among the approximately 400 genotyped donors, around 81% belonged to the genetic ancestry cluster associated with self-reported Caucasian donors. The study aimed to test whether signatures of past pathogen exposure could be identified by cataloging public T cell receptors. The study used immunosequencing to profile the T cell repertoires of around 600 subjects and linked those repertoires to cytomegalovirus serostatus. A separate validation cohort of 100 to 150 different subjects was used in addition to the roughly 620-subject first cohort. High-throughput TCR immunosequencing, statistical association of individual TCRs with disease status, and machine learning were combined to predict cytomegalovirus infection status. A later analysis re-analyzed previously published TCR beta repertoires from roughly 600 donors and added high-resolution HLA genotyping to study TCR occurrence patterns. Rather than drawing on any new phenotypic data, the later analysis identified candidate immune exposures from TCR beta sequences and the way those sequences occurred across donors. An earlier analysis of some 500 of the donors applied high-throughput TCR beta sequencing to assess whether each TCR beta V gene segment acted as functional or pseudogenic. Donor age, sex, ethnicity and CMV serostatus were compiled alongside the repertoire data. A later genetic analysis used genome-wide SNP genotypes for about 60% of the 666 donors, treating that subset as a discovery cohort. All discovery cohort repertoires had been generated using a single sequencing platform. Both class I and class II loci were covered by HLA typing, at four-digit resolution. The number of donors typed differed by locus, with roughly 629-640 for A, B, C, DRB1 and DQB1, roughly 520 for DQA1, nearly 610 for DPA1, and some 440 for DPB1. Five DR-DQ haplotypes were treated as single units for association and clustering because of strong linkage in the cohort. Across 398 genotyped donors of the cohort, an average of about 240,000 unique TCR beta nucleotide sequences per donor were sequenced, and 15% to 20% of those sequences were non-productive. General conclusions and limits of the study: In vitro tests confirmed that a few of the cytomegalovirus-associated TCR beta chains recognize cytomegalovirus antigens. In a later analysis, several top co-occurrence clusters were reported to appear linked to parvovirus B19, influenza, CMV and Epstein-Barr virus. Compared with equally common non-associated chains, HLA-associated TCR beta chains in a later analysis were more clonally expanded and had lower generation probabilities. Because HLA typing was missing for some donors at each locus, association tests included only the typed subset. The only immune exposure information available for the cohort was CMV serostatus. Only TCR beta chains were sequenced in this cohort, and the absence of alpha or paired-chain data limited detectable features. An earlier analysis of approximately 570 of the donors showed that most TCR beta V segments appeared in productive rearrangements either about 90% or about 30% of the time, which broadly matched IMGT annotations. According to a later analysis, most CMV-associated TCR beta chains appeared to be HLA-restricted, and the HLA associations seemed to be driven largely by CMV exposure. V-gene and J-gene trimming of TCR beta chains was associated with a missense DCLRE1C variant in a later genetic analysis, and the association was replicated in an independent cohort. Most TCR sequences were observed very rarely across donors, whereas some public TCRs were present in many individuals. Presence/absence analyses assumed roughly uniform sequencing depth across donors, an assumption that may not hold. The authors suggested that the approach could potentially be generalized to other disease states and immunological phenotypes. Specific HLA alleles were associated with 18,000 or so TCR beta sequences at a false discovery rate of 0.05 in a later analysis. The study listed 164 TCR beta chains as associated with cytomegalovirus. A later analysis found that TCR association rates varied across HLA loci, with DRB1 alleles showing the most associated TCRs and HLA-C alleles the fewest. When HLA alleles, especially DR and DQ, strongly co-occurred, attributing TCR associations to individual alleles was difficult. Linkage disequilibrium might explain the correlated functional status among segregating V segments, but an unknown experimental factor could not be ruled out. Because counts were too low, approximately 15 rarely observed V segments, including chromosome 9 orphons, were excluded from the earlier analysis of 587 of the donors. A further reported finding was that TCR beta sequences accurately predicted the HLA-A and HLA-B alleles for most subjects in the first cohort. The 87-base-pair reads could not distinguish some IMGT-functional V segments, including TRBV6-2 and TRBV6-3, so those segments were excluded. Compared with the roughly 700-donor mean, donors in an Asian-associated ancestry cluster had fewer N-insertions in productive TCRs, according to a later genetic analysis. Cytomegalovirus status was reported to be diagnosed by the classifier with high specificity and sensitivity in both the original and validation cohorts. A group of highly shared sequence variants was considered likely to be a technical artifact of the sequencing pipeline.

Receptor amplification or capture employed the immunoSEQ multiplex PCR assay. For the multiplex PCR, a mixture combining 60 forward primers for TCR Vbeta segments and 13 reverse primers for TCR Jbeta segments was used. The CDR3 region of rearranged TCR beta genes was amplified from genomic DNA by a multiplex PCR assay. On the Illumina HiSeq System, the amplified TCR beta libraries were sequenced as 87-base-pair reads. In the paper's pipeline: A later analysis tallied 75 million to 95 million unique TCR beta chains across the 700 or so repertoires, and some 10 million of those chains were shared by two or more donors. Raw reads were error-corrected and collapsed into unique sequences by a nearest-neighbor algorithm in which closely related sequences were merged to remove PCR and sequencing errors. V, D and J gene segments were assigned by aligning CDR3 sequences to IMGT reference sequences. For a sequence to be retained, at least a six-nucleotide match to both a V gene segment and a J gene segment was required. Rearrangements were classified as productive when the CDR3 lacked stop codons and remained in frame with V and J, and all other rearrangements were classified as non-productive. CDR3 was defined according to IMGT convention as the region running from the second conserved V-encoded cysteine to the conserved J-encoded phenylalanine. Sequences without an unambiguous match to a single V gene segment were excluded from the earlier analysis of 500 to 700 of the donors. An earlier analysis of 500 to 600 of the donors classified V segments as functional when productive rearrangements were above 56.7% and as segregating when the standard deviation between donors was above 5%. A statistical classification framework was built for diagnosing cytomegalovirus status from the catalog of TCR beta chain sequences. A later analysis assigned V and J genes by comparing TCR nucleotide sequences with IMGT/GENE-DB human TR gene sequences. A later analysis assigned CDR3 sequences and most-parsimonious VDJ recombination scenarios with the TCRdist pipeline. In a later analysis, each TCR beta chain was defined by its CDR3 amino acid sequence together with its V-gene family, and reads without a unique V-gene family were excluded. In a later analysis, a few hundred highly shared, low-generation-probability nucleotide sequences were removed to address suspected cross-contamination and a sequencing artifact. For each public chain, a later analysis derived a clonal expansion index from normalized ranks of inferred template counts within each repertoire. Generation probabilities in a later analysis came from a VDJ recombination model fitted to out-of-frame rearrangements, and those results were checked against IGoR. A later analysis scored TCR-TCR, TCR-HLA and TCR-CMV co-occurrence with hypergeometric tests, applying a repertoire-size bias correction to TCR pairs. To estimate false discovery rates, a later analysis permuted the HLA or CMV assignments 20 times. In a later analysis, co-occurring TCRs were grouped with DBSCAN, and TCRdist sequence similarity was added when clustering was performed within HLA-allele-positive subsets. Repertoires with fewer than 30,000 or more than 120,000 public chains, plus five repertoires with anomalous nucleotide sharing, were excluded from co-occurrence clustering. This immuneACCESS table, as held by TCRdb, lists in-frame sequences with V and J called but not all clones. Of the missing ones, under half trace to an unresolved V gene in checked studies; the others have no known cause. V and J calls and clone size are copied from that table; D and trimming were computed from the DNA. A total of 120,000 to 150,000 clones appear in this sample, less than 85% of them only once. The top ten constitute approximately 8.3% of the sample.

Including cysteine and phenylalanine, the CDR3 has 14 amino acids. The entry retains the CDR3 DNA only, 42 bases that are in frame from base 1. V is cut by 4 bases and J by 5 bases, and the space between the germline ends is 14 bases. CDR1 and CDR2, per the germline V gene, are MNHNS and SASEGT. The sequence is built from TRBV6-1 and TRBJ2-5; TRBD1 is possibly the D segment (6 matching bases). Sequenced input: PBMCs. This TCR was sampled from a woman in her forties or fifties in good health and CMV-seropositive. The CDR3 region has the sequence CASSANRVRETQYF. The sequenced DNA: TGTGCCAGCAGTGCGAACAGGGTACGGGAGACCCAGTACTTC.